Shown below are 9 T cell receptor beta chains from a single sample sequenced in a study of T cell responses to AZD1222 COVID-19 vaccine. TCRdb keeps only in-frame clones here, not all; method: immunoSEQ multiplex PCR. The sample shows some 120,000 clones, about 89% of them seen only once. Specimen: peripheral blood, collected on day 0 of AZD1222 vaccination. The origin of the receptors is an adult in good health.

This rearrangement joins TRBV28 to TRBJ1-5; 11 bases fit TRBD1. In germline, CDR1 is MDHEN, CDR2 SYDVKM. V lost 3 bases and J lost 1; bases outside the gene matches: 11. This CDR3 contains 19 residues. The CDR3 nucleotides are TGTGCCAGCAGTTTTGTGGGACAGGGGGACAAAATCAGCAATCAGCCCCAGCATTTT. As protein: CASSFVGQGDKISNQPQHF.

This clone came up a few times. The CDR3 DNA reads as TGTGCCAGCAGTTTCTTCCTACTTGGAAACACCATATATTTT. Its translation: CASSFFLLGNTIYF. The chain has TRBV27 and TRBJ1-3; D is uncertain. The CDR3 sequence is 14 residues long. The V gene's germline CDR1 is MNHEY and CDR2 SMNVEV (reference sequence). V was clipped by 3 bases and J by 3 bases, with 9 bases between them.

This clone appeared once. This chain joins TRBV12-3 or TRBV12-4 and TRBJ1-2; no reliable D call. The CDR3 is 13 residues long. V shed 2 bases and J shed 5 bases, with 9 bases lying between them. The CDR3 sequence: CASSLRLLYGYTF. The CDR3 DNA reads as TGTGCCAGCAGTTTAAGACTGCTTTATGGCTACACCTTC.

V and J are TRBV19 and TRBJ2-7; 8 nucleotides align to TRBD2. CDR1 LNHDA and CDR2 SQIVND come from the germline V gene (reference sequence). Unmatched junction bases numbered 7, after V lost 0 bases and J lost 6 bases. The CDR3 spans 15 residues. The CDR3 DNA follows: TGTGCCAGTAGTATAGACGGGACTAGAGGGCCCGAGCAGTACTTC. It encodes CASSIDGTRGPEQYF.

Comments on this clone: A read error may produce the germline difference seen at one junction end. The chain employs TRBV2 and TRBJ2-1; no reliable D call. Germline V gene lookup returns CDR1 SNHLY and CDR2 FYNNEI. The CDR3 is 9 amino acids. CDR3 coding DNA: TGTGCCAGCAGTGAAGGGAGAATCTTC. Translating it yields CASSEGRIF.

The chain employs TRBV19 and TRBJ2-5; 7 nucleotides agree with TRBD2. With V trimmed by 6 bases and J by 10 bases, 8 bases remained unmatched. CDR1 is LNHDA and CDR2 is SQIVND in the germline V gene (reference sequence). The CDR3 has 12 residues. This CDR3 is CASSDSGGVQYF. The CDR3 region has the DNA TGTGCCAGTAGCGATAGTGGGGGGGTCCAGTACTTC.

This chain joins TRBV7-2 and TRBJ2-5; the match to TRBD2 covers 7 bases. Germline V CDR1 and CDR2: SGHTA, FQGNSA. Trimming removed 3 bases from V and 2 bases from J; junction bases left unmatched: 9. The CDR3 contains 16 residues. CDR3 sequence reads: CASSLTSPLGQETQYF. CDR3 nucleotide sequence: TGTGCCAGCAGCTTGACTAGCCCTTTAGGGCAAGAGACCCAGTACTTC.

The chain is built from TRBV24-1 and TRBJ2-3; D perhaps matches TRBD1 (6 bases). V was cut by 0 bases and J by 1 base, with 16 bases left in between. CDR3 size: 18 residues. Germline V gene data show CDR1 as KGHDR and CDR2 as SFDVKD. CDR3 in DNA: TGTGCCACCAGTGATTTGAGGGATCCGGCAGGGGGCACAGATACGCAGTATTTT. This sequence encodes CATSDLRDPAGGTDTQYF.

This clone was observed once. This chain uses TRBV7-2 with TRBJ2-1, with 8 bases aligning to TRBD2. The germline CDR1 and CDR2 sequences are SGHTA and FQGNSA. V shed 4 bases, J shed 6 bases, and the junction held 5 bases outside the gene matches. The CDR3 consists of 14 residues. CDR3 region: CASSYIAGSNEQFF. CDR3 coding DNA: TGTGCCAGCAGCTATATAGCGGGGTCCAATGAGCAGTTCTTC.